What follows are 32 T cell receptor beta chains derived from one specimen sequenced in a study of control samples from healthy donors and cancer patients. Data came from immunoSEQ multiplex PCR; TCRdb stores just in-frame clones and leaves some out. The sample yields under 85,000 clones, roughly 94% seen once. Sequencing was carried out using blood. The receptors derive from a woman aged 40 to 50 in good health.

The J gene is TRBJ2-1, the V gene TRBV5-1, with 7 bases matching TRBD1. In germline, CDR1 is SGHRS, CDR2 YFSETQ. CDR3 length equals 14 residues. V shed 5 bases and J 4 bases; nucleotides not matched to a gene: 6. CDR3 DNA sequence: TGCGCCAGCAGTCGAGGGACAGCGTACAATGAGCAGTTCTTC. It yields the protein CASSRGTAYNEQFF.

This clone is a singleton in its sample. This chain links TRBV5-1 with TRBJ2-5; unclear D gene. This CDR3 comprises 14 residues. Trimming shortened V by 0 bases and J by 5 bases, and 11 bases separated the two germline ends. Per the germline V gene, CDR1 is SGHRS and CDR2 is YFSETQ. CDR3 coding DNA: TGCGCCAGCAGCTTGGACCCTTCCGTCGAGACCCAGTACTTC. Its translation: CASSLDPSVETQYF.

This CDR3 is CASSLLAGAYNEQFF. The DNA for the CDR3 is TGTGCCAGCAGCTTGTTAGCGGGAGCCTACAATGAGCAGTTCTTC. The V call is TRBV7-6, the J call TRBJ2-1; 9 nucleotides agree with TRBD2. CDR1 is SGHVS, CDR2 FNYEAQ, per germline. The junction had 2 bases not matched to a gene; V was cut back by 3 bases and J by 2 bases. CDR3 length: 15 residues.

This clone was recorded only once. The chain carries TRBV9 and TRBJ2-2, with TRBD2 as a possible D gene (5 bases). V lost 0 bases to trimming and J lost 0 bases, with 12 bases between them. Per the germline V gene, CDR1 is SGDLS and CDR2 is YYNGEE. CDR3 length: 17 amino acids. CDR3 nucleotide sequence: TGTGCCAGCAGCGTAGAGTCAAGCGGACCGAACACCGGGGAGCTGTTTTTT. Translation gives CASSVESSGPNTGELFF.

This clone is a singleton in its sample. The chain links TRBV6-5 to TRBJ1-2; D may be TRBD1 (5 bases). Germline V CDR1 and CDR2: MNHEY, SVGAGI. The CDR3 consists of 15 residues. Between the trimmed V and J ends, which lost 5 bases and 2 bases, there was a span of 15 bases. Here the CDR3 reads CASSPTFQGNYGYTF. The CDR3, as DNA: TGTGCCAGCAGTCCAACTTTCCAGGGCAACTATGGCTACACCTTC.

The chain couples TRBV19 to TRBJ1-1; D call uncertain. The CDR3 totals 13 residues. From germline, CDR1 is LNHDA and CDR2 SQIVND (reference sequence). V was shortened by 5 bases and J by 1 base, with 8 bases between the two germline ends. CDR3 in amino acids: CASSAGGNTEAFF. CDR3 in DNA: TGTGCCAGTAGTGCCGGCGGGAACACTGAAGCTTTCTTT. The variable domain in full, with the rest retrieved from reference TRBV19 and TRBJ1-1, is DGGITQSPKYLFRKEGQNVTLSCEQNLNHDAMYWYRQDPGQGLRLIYYSQIVNDFQKGDIAEGYSVSREKKESFPLTVTSAQKNPTAFYLCASSAGGNTEAFFGQGTRLTVV.

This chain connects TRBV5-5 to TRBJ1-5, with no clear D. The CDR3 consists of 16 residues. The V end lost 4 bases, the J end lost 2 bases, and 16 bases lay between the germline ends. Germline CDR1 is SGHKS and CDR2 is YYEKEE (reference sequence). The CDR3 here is CASSQTHGRGNQPQHF. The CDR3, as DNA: TGTGCCAGCAGCCAAACTCATGGACGTGGCAATCAGCCCCAGCATTTT.

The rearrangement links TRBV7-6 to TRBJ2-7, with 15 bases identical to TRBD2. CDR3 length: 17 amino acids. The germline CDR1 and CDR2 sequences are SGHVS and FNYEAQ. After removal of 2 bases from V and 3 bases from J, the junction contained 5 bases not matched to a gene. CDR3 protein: CASSLSGGLAGGYEQYF. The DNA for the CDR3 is TGTGCCAGCAGCTTATCGGGGGGACTAGCGGGAGGCTACGAGCAGTACTTC.

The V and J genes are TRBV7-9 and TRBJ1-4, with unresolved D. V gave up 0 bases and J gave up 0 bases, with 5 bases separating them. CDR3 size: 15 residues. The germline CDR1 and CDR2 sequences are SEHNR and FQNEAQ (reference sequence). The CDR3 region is CASSLAAATNEKLFF. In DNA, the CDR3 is TGTGCCAGCAGCTTAGCGGCGGCAACTAATGAAAAACTGTTTTTT.

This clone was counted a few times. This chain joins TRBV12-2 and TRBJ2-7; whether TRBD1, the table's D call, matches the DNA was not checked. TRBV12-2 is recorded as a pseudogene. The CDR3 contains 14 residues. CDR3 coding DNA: TGTGCAAGTCGCTTAGACGACAGGGTCCACGAGCAGTACTTC. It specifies CASRLDDRVHEQYF.

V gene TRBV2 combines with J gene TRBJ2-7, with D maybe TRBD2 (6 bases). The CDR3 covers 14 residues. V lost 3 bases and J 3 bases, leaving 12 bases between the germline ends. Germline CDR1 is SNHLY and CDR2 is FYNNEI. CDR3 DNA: TGTGCCAGCAGTGAGTGGGACTCTCACTACGAGCAGTACTTC. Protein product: CASSEWDSHYEQYF.

CDR3 nucleotide sequence: TGTGCCAGCAGCGTAAGCTATCGGGGGCCTGGGGCCAACGTCCTGACTTTC. The encoded protein is CASSVSYRGPGANVLTF. V usage is TRBV9 and J usage is TRBJ2-6; either TRBD1 or TRBD2 may fit D (6 bases each). The CDR3 has 17 amino acids. Per the germline V gene, CDR1 is SGDLS and CDR2 is YYNGEE. V was trimmed by 1 base and J by 2 bases, leaving 13 bases between them.

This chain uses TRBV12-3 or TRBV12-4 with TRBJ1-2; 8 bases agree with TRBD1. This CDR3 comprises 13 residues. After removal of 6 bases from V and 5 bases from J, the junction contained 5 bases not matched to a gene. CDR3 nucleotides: TGTGCCAGCAGCCAGGGGGCGCGGTATGGCTACACCTTC. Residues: CASSQGARYGYTF.

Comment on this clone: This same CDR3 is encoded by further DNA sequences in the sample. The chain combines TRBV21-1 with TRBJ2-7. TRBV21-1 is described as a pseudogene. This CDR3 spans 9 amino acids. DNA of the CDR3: TGTGCCAGCAGCTACGAGCAGTACTTC. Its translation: CASSYEQYF.

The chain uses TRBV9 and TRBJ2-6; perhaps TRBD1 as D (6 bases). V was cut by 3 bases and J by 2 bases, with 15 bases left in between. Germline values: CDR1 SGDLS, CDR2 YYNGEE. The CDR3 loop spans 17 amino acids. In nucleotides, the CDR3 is TGTGCCAGCAGCGCGACAGGAGAGATTACTGGGGCCAACGTCCTGACTTTC. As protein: CASSATGEITGANVLTF.

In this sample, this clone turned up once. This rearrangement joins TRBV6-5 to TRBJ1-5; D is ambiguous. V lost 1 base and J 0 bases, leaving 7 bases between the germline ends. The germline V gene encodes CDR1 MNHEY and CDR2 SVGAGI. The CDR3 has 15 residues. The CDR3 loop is CASSYWQNSNQPQHF. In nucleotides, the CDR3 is TGTGCCAGCAGTTACTGGCAGAATAGCAATCAGCCCCAGCATTTT.

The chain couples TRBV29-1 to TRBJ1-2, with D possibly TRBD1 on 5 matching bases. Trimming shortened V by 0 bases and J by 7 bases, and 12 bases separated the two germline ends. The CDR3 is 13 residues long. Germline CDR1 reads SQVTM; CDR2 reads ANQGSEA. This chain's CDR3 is CSVEDQDSPGYTF. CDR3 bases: TGCAGCGTTGAAGATCAAGACAGTCCTGGCTACACCTTC. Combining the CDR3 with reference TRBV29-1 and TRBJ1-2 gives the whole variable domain SAVISQKPSRDICQRGTSLTIQCQVDSQVTMMFWYRQQPGQSLTLIATANQGSEATYESGFVIDKFPISRPNLTFSTLTVSNMSPEDSSIYLCSVEDQDSPGYTFGSGTRLTVV.

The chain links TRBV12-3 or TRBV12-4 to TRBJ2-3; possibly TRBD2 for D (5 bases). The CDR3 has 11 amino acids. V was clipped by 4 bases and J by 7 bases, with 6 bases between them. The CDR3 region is CASSSGYTQYF. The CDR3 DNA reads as TGTGCCAGCAGTTCGGGGTATACGCAGTATTTT.

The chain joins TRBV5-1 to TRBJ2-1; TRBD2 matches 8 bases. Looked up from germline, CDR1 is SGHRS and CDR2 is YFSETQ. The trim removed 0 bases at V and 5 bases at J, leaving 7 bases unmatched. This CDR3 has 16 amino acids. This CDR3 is CASSLAPLAGNNEQFF. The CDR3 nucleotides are TGCGCCAGCAGCTTGGCCCCGCTAGCGGGCAACAATGAGCAGTTCTTC.

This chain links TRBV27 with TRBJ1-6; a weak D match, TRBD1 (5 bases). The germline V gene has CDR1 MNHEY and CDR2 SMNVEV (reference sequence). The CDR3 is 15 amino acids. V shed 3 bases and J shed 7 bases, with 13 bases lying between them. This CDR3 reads CASSLEGPGNSPLHF. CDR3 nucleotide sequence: TGTGCCAGCAGTTTGGAGGGACCGGGAAATTCACCCCTCCACTTT.

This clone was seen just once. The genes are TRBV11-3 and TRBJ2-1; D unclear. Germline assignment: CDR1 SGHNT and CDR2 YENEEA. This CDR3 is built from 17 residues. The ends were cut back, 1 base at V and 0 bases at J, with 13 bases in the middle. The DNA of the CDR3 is TGTGCCAGCAGCTTAGGGGTGGCAGGCAGCTCCTACAATGAGCAGTTCTTC. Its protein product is CASSLGVAGSSYNEQFF.

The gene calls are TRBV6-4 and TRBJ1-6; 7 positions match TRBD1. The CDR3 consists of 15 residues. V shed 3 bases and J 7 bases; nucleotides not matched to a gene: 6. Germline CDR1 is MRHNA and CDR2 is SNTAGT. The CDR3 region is CASSEKPGQNSPLHF. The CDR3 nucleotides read TGTGCCAGCAGTGAAAAACCGGGACAGAATTCACCCCTCCACTTT.

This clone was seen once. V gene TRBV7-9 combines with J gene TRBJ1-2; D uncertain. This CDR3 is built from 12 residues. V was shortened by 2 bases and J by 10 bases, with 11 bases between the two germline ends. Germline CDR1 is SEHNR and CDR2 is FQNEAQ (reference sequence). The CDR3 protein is CASSLLNDHYTF. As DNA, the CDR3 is TGTGCCAGCAGCTTATTGAACGACCACTACACCTTC. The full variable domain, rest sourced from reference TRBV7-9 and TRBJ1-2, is DTGVSQNPRHKITKRGQNVTFRCDPISEHNRLYWYRQTLGQGPEFLTYFQNEAQLEKSRLLSDRFSAERPKGSFSTLEIQRTEQGDSAMYLCASSLLNDHYTFGSGTRLTVV.

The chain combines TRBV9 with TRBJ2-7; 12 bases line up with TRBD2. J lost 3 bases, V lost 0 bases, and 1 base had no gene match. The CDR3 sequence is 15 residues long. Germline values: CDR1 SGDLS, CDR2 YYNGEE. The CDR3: CASSVGLAGDYEQYF. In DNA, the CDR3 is TGTGCCAGCAGCGTAGGACTAGCGGGAGACTACGAGCAGTACTTC.

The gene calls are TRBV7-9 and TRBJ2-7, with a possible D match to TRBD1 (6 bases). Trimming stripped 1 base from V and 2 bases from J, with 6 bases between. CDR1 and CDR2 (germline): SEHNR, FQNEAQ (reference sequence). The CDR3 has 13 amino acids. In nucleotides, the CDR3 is TGTGCCAGCAGCTTAGAGGGGGCCTACGAGCAGTACTTC. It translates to CASSLEGAYEQYF.

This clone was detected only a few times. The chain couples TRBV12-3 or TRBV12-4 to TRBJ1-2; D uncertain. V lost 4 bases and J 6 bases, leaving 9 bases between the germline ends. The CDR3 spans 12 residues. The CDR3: CASSWWENGYTF. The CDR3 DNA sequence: TGTGCCAGCAGTTGGTGGGAAAATGGCTACACCTTC.

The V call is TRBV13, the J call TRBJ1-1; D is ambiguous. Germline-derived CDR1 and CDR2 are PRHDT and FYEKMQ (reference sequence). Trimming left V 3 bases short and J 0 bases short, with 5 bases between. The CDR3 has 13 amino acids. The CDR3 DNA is TGTGCCAGCAGCTTTTCGGTGAACACTGAAGCTTTCTTT. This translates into CASSFSVNTEAFF.

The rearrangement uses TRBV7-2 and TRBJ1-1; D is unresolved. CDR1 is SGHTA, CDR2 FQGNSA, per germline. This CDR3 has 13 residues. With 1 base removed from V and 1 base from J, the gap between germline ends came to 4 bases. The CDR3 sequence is CASSLEQNTEAFF. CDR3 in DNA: TGTGCCAGCAGCTTAGAACAGAACACTGAAGCTTTCTTT.

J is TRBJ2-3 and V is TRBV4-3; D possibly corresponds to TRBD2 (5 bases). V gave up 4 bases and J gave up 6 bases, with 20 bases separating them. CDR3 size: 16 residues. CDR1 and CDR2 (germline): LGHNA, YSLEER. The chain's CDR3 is CASSLGHGVGYDTQYF. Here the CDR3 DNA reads TGCGCCAGCAGCCTCGGGCACGGGGTAGGTTACGATACGCAGTATTTT.

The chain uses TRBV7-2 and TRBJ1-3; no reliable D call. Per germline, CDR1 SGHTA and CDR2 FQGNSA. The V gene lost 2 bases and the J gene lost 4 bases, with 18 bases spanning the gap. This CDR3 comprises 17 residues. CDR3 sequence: CASSLSGSVPWGNTIYF. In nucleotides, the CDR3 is TGTGCCAGCAGCTTATCGGGGTCAGTCCCCTGGGGAAACACCATATATTTT.

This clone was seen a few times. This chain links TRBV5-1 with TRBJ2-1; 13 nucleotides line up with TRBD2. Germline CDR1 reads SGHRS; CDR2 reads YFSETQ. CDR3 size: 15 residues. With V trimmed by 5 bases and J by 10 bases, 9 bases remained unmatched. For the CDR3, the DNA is TGCGCCAGCAGTTACGGACTAGCGGGAGTGGGGGAGCAGTTCTTC. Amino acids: CASSYGLAGVGEQFF.

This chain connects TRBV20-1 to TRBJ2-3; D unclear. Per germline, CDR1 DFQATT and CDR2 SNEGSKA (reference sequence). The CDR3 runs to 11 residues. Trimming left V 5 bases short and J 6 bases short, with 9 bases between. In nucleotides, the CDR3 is TGCAGTGCTCCTACTCGCGATACGCAGTATTTT. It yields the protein CSAPTRDTQYF.